Listed below are T cell receptor beta chains from one sample, sequenced in a study of cytomegalovirus exposure and HLA in healthy donors. Assay used: immunoSEQ multiplex PCR; TCRdb lists only in-frame clones, some missing. Among 90,000 to 140,000 clones listed, around 76% were seen once. Sequenced sample: PBMCs. The receptors here all came from a middle-aged man in good health and CMV-seropositive. Both conserved end residues are part of each CDR3. Each record gives: J gene, V gene, clone size, CDR3 protein. Part of the rows lack a size; the others show once, few, many or a class for expanded clones.

j_call: TRBJ1-4; v_call: TRBV9; clone_size: few; cdr3_aa: CASSGTGGRDEKLFF
j_call: TRBJ2-2; v_call: TRBV13; clone_size: few; cdr3_aa: CASSLSGTGSNTGELFF
j_call: TRBJ2-2; v_call: TRBV6-5; clone_size: .; cdr3_aa: CASSYGGPGELFF
j_call: TRBJ1-3; v_call: TRBV28; clone_size: .; cdr3_aa: CASTGGGRDTIYF
j_call: TRBJ2-5; v_call: TRBV2; clone_size: .; cdr3_aa: CASSEPSGGETQYF
j_call: TRBJ2-3; v_call: TRBV10-1; clone_size: .; cdr3_aa: CASSEGTYGTQYF
j_call: TRBJ2-5; v_call: TRBV7-2; clone_size: .; cdr3_aa: CASSRDRPGETQYF
j_call: TRBJ1-1; v_call: TRBV28; clone_size: .; cdr3_aa: CASTPPRQNTEAFF
j_call: TRBJ1-5; v_call: TRBV7-6; clone_size: .; cdr3_aa: CASSLPGGPQHF
j_call: TRBJ2-1; v_call: TRBV15; clone_size: .; cdr3_aa: CATSRVVTGTEQFF
j_call: TRBJ2-7; v_call: TRBV28; clone_size: .; cdr3_aa: CASSLPNRTSGSSNYEQYF
j_call: TRBJ1-1; v_call: TRBV27; clone_size: .; cdr3_aa: CASAFLGQLNTEAFF
j_call: TRBJ2-6; v_call: TRBV5-4; clone_size: few; cdr3_aa: CASSSRTGPSSGANGLTF
j_call: TRBJ1-5; v_call: TRBV30; clone_size: .; cdr3_aa: CAWSKKSQANQPQHF
j_call: TRBJ2-7; v_call: TRBV7-2; clone_size: .; cdr3_aa: CASSLDFLAGEQYF
j_call: TRBJ2-2; v_call: TRBV5-5; clone_size: .; cdr3_aa: CASSFARTGANTGELFF
j_call: TRBJ2-5; v_call: TRBV5-6; clone_size: .; cdr3_aa: CASSLAKWGLGETQYF
j_call: TRBJ2-3; v_call: TRBV25-1; clone_size: .; cdr3_aa: CASNSGRSADTQYF
j_call: TRBJ1-5; v_call: TRBV15; clone_size: .; cdr3_aa: CATSTWTGTMEPQHF
j_call: TRBJ1-5; v_call: TRBV19; clone_size: few; cdr3_aa: CASSIPGANQPQHF
j_call: TRBJ1-4; v_call: TRBV9; clone_size: few; cdr3_aa: CASSVRPGTNEKLFF
j_call: TRBJ1-1; v_call: TRBV5-1; clone_size: .; cdr3_aa: CASSLDRGRTEAFF
j_call: TRBJ1-2; v_call: TRBV6-5; clone_size: .; cdr3_aa: CASVGSYGYTF
j_call: TRBJ1-6; v_call: TRBV6-1; clone_size: once; cdr3_aa: CASSEEDIWSSYNSPLHF
j_call: TRBJ2-5; v_call: TRBV19; clone_size: few; cdr3_aa: CASSIVGGYQETQYF
j_call: TRBJ2-3; v_call: TRBV5-6; clone_size: .; cdr3_aa: CASSLGNYPTDTQYF
j_call: TRBJ2-1; v_call: TRBV5-4; clone_size: .; cdr3_aa: CASSLASEAKTNEQFF
j_call: TRBJ1-2; v_call: TRBV18; clone_size: .; cdr3_aa: CASSPDSQYGYTF
j_call: TRBJ1-1; v_call: TRBV28; clone_size: .; cdr3_aa: CASSQTRLRDTEAFF
j_call: TRBJ1-6; v_call: TRBV27; clone_size: .; cdr3_aa: CASRFPAGQGNSPLHF
j_call: TRBJ2-6; v_call: TRBV4-3; clone_size: .; cdr3_aa: CASSQDPAAYGANGLTF
j_call: TRBJ2-5; v_call: TRBV29-1; clone_size: .; cdr3_aa: CSVEGQGEKTQYF
j_call: TRBJ1-1; v_call: TRBV21-1; clone_size: .; cdr3_aa: CASTGPGEAFF
j_call: TRBJ2-1; v_call: TRBV5-4; clone_size: once; cdr3_aa: CASSANGRAFFNEQFF
j_call: TRBJ1-2; v_call: TRBV15; clone_size: .; cdr3_aa: CATSRDVDSWGYGYTF
j_call: TRBJ2-1; v_call: TRBV23-1; clone_size: .; cdr3_aa: CASSHCPQTGLFIDEQFF
j_call: TRBJ2-1; v_call: TRBV7-9; clone_size: .; cdr3_aa: CASSLDSHSYNEQFF
j_call: TRBJ1-4; v_call: TRBV14; clone_size: .; cdr3_aa: CASSPGRRISTNEKLFF
j_call: TRBJ1-5; v_call: TRBV19; clone_size: .; cdr3_aa: CASSIHRLGTGDEGQPQHF
j_call: TRBJ2-1; v_call: TRBV7-6; clone_size: few; cdr3_aa: CASSPVVGGIEQFF
j_call: TRBJ1-1; v_call: TRBV14; clone_size: .; cdr3_aa: CTSSHILGGEAFF
j_call: TRBJ2-2; v_call: TRBV7-2; clone_size: once; cdr3_aa: CAQRGASGTGELFF
j_call: TRBJ1-3; v_call: TRBV7-6; clone_size: .; cdr3_aa: CASSLAGSSGNTIYF
j_call: TRBJ1-5; v_call: TRBV2; clone_size: .; cdr3_aa: CASSHQGIGQPQHF
j_call: TRBJ2-1; v_call: TRBV7-9; clone_size: few; cdr3_aa: CASSLAGDRAKNEQFF
j_call: TRBJ2-1; v_call: TRBV4-3; clone_size: once; cdr3_aa: CASSQVTGYYNEQFF